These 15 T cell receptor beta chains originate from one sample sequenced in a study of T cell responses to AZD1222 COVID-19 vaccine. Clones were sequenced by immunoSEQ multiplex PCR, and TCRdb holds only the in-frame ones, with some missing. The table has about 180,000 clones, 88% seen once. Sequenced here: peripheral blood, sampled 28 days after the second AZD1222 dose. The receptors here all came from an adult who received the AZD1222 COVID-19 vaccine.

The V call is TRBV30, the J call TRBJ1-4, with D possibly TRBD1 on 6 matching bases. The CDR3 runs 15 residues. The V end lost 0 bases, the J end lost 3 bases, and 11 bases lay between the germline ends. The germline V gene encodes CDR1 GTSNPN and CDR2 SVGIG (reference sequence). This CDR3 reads CAWSVSGASNEKLFF. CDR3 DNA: TGTGCCTGGAGTGTATCAGGGGCCTCTAATGAAAAACTGTTTTTT.

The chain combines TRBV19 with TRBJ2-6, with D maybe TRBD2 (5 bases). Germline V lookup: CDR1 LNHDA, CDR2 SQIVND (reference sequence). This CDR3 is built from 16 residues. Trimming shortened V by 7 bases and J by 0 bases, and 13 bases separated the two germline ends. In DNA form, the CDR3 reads TGTGCCAGTATGAGAGGACTTAGCTCTGGGGCCAACGTCCTGACTTTC. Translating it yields CASMRGLSSGANVLTF.

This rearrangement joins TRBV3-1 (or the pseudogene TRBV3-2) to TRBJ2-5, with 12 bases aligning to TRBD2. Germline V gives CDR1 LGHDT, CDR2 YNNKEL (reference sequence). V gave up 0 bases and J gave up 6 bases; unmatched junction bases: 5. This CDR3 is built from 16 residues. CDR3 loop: CASSQDASGGVKTQYF. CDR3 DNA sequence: TGTGCCAGCAGCCAAGATGCTAGCGGGGGGGTGAAGACCCAGTACTTC.

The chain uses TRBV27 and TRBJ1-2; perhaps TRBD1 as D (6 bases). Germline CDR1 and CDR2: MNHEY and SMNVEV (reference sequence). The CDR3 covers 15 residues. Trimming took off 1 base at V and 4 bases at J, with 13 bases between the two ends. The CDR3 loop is CASSLYTGSGYGYTF. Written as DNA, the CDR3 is TGTGCCAGCAGTTTATATACAGGGTCGGGCTATGGCTACACCTTC.

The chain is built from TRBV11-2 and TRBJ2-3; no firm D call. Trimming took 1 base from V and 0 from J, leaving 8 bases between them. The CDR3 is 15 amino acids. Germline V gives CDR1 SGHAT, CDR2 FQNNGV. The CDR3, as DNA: TGTGCCAGCAGCTTAGTACAGCCTAGCACAGATACGCAGTATTTT. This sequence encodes CASSLVQPSTDTQYF.

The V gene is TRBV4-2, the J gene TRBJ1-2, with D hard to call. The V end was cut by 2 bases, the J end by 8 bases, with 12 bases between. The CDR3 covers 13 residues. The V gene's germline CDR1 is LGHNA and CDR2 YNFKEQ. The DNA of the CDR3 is TGTGCCAGCAGCCAAAGGATAGGGTGGGGCTACACCTTC. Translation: CASSQRIGWGYTF.

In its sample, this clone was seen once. CDR3: CASSLPGTGEKLFF. Here the CDR3 DNA reads TGTGCCAGCAGTTTACCGGGAACAGGAGAAAAACTGTTTTTT. This sequence joins TRBV6-1 and TRBJ1-4; D is possibly TRBD1 (5 bases). Looked up from germline, CDR1 is MNHNS and CDR2 is SASEGT. The CDR3 contains 14 residues. V shed 5 bases and J shed 8 bases, with 15 bases lying between them.

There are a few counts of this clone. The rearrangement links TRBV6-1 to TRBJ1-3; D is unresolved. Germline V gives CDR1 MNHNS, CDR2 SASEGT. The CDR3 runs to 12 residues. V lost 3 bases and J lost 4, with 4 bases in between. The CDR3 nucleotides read TGTGCCAGCAGTGATGTGGGAAACACCATATATTTT. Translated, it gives CASSDVGNTIYF.

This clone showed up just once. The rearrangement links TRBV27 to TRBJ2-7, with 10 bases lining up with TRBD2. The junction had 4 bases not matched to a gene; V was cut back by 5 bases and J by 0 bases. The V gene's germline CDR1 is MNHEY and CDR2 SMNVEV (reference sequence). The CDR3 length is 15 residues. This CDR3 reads CASSISGGISYEQYF. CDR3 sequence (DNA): TGTGCCAGCAGTATTAGCGGGGGGATCTCCTACGAGCAGTACTTC.

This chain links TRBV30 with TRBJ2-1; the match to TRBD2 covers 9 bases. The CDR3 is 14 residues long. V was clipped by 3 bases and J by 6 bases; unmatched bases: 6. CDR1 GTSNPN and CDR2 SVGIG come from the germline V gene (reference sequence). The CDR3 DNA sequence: TGTGCCTGGAGCAGGACTAGCGAAGGCAATGAGCAGTTCTTC. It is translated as CAWSRTSEGNEQFF.

The CDR3 loop reads CAIERGRGVQETQYF. The CDR3 region has the DNA TGTGCCATCGAGAGGGGTCGGGGGGTCCAAGAGACCCAGTACTTC. The chain couples TRBV6-5 to TRBJ2-5; 7 nucleotides agree with TRBD2. The germline V gene has CDR1 MNHEY and CDR2 SVGAGI. This CDR3 is 15 amino acids long. Trimming at V came to 10 bases and at J to 1 base, leaving 12 bases not matched to a gene.

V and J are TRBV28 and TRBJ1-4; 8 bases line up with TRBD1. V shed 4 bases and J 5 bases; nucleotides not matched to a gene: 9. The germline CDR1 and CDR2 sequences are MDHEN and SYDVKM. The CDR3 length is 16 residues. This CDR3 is CASSSRDRSRNEKLFF. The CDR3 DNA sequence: TGTGCCAGCAGTTCCCGGGACAGGAGCCGAAATGAAAAACTGTTTTTT.

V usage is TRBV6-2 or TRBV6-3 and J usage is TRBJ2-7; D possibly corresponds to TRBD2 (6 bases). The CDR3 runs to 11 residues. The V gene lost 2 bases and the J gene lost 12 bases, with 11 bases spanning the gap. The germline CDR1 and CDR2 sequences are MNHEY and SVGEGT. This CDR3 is CASSYPGEWYF. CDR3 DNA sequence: TGTGCCAGCAGTTACCCGGGGGAGTGGTACTTC.

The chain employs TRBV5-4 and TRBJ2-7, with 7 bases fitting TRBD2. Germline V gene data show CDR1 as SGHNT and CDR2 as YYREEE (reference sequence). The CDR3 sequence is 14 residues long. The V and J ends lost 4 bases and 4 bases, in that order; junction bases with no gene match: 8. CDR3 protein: CASSPTGEGYEQYF. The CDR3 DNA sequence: TGTGCCAGCAGCCCCACGGGGGAGGGATACGAGCAGTACTTC.

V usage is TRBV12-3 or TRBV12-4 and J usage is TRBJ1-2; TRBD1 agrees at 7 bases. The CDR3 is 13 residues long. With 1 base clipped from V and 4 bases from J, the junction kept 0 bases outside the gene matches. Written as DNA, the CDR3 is TGTGCCAGCAGTTTAGGGACAGGCTATGGCTACACCTTC. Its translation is CASSLGTGYGYTF.